A selection of T cell receptor beta chains follows, all from one sample in a study of T cell repertoires in cytomegalovirus infection. One entry per CDR3 protein results from TCRdb running MiXCR on the reads. In the table there are 400,000 or so distinct CDR3 sequences, about a sixth of which are singletons. Sequencing was carried out using PBMCs. All receptors come from a human donor in good health (CMV status not recorded). Some clones in this sample may be carry-over from other donors' samples. CDR3s include the opening cysteine and the closing phenylalanine or tryptophan. The D gene is left open where the match is weak. Clone size is stated in some rows and not others, as once, few, many or a class when expanded.

D gene	J gene	V gene	clone size	CDR3 protein	CDR3 DNA
NA	TRBJ1-1	TRBV6-5	few	CASSYFGRTEAFF	TGTGCCAGCAGTTACTTCGGCCGCACTGAAGCTTTCTTT
NA	TRBJ1-5	TRBV19	once	CASSILAGEYNQPQHF	TGTGCCAGTAGTATCCTAGCAGGGGAGTACAATCAGCCCCAGCATTTT
NA	TRBJ1-1	TRBV28	many	CASSFGLGPGAEAFF	TGTGCCAGCAGTTTCGGATTAGGGCCAGGGGCTGAAGCTTTCTTT
NA	TRBJ1-1	TRBV2	NA	CASVDRLEAFF	TGTGCCAGCGTAGACAGGCTTGAAGCTTTCTTT
TRBD1	TRBJ2-1	TRBV27	NA	CASSFDRDRMGHEQFF	TGTGCCAGCAGTTTTGATCGGGACAGGATGGGTCATGAGCAGTTCTTC
NA	TRBJ1-5	TRBV7-2	many	CASSPQGSSQPQHF	TGTGCCAGCAGCCCCCAGGGTTCGAGTCAGCCCCAGCATTTT
NA	TRBJ1-1	TRBV5-4	NA	CASGWGPLGTEAFF	TGTGCCAGCGGATGGGGACCCCTGGGCACTGAAGCTTTCTTT
NA	TRBJ1-6	TRBV7-6	many	CASSLTQGNSPLHF	TGTGCCAGCAGCCTTACGCAGGGGAACTCACCCCTCCACTTT
NA	TRBJ1-1	TRBV28	few	CASSRDLGTEAFF	TGTGCCAGCAGCAGGGATTTGGGCACTGAAGCTTTCTTT
NA	TRBJ1-1	TRBV10-3	NA	CAIGGRERGLYTEAFF	TGTGCCATCGGGGGCAGGGAGAGGGGCTTGTACACTGAAGCTTTCTTT
NA	TRBJ2-1	TRBV28	NA	CATSLPGLKEFF	TGTGCCACCTCCTTGCCGGGGCTCAAGGAGTTCTTC
NA	TRBJ2-4	TRBV7-2	many	CASSLAREAFGAKNIQYF	TGTGCCAGCAGCTTAGCCCGAGAGGCCTTCGGGGCCAAAAACATTCAGTACTTC
NA	TRBJ2-3	TRBV30	many	CAWSGISTDTQYF	TGTGCCTGGAGCGGGATAAGCACAGATACGCAGTATTTT
TRBD1	TRBJ2-2	TRBV7-9	few	CASMDRANTGELFF	TGTGCCAGCATGGACAGGGCGAACACCGGGGAGCTGTTTTTT
NA	TRBJ2-1	TRBV20-1	few	CSARGGAGGRTPFSYNEQFF	TGCAGTGCTAGAGGAGGCGCGGGCGGGCGGACGCCGTTCTCCTACAATGAGCAGTTCTTC
NA	TRBJ2-1	TRBV6-5	once	CASSQVDGNEQFF	TGTGCCAGCAGCCAGGTGGATGGCAATGAGCAGTTCTTC
NA	TRBJ2-4	TRBV20-1	NA	CSARPGGPAKNIQYF	TGCAGTGCTAGACCTGGCGGACCAGCCAAAAACATTCAGTACTTC
NA	TRBJ2-7	TRBV11-2	many	CASSPPGPFGEQYF	TGTGCCAGCAGCCCCCCCGGACCCTTTGGGGAGCAGTACTTC
NA	TRBJ2-7	TRBV7-9	NA	CASSSQGIAYEQYF	TGTGCCAGCAGCTCCCAGGGAATCGCCTACGAGCAGTACTTC
TRBD1	TRBJ2-3	TRBV20-1	NA	CSASGQGITDTQYF	TGCAGTGCTTCGGGACAGGGGATCACAGATACGCAGTATTTT
NA	TRBJ1-5	TRBV12-3/TRBV12-4	many	CASSSIGGNQPQHF	TGTGCCAGCAGTTCCATCGGGGGGAATCAGCCCCAGCATTTT
NA	TRBJ1-2	TRBV7-2	many	CASSYDGNYGYTF	TGTGCCAGCAGCTATGACGGCAACTATGGCTACACCTTC
NA	TRBJ1-5	TRBV7-2	few	CASSLSGTLANQPQHF	TGTGCCAGCAGCTTAAGCGGGACACTTGCCAATCAGCCCCAGCATTTT
NA	TRBJ1-6	TRBV4-3	few	CASSFRQGFGSPLHF	TGCGCCAGCAGCTTTCGCCAGGGGTTTGGATCACCCCTCCACTTT
NA	TRBJ2-1	TRBV7-9	many	CASSPPGGFYNEQFF	TGTGCCAGCAGCCCCCCGGGTGGGTTTTACAATGAGCAGTTCTTC
TRBD2	TRBJ2-7	TRBV5-4	few	CASHKASGSGYEQYF	TGTGCCAGCCATAAGGCTAGCGGGAGTGGCTACGAGCAGTACTTC
TRBD2	TRBJ2-5	TRBV6-5	NA	CAIGLAGVGETQYF	TGTGCCATCGGCCTAGCGGGAGTAGGGGAGACCCAGTACTTC
TRBD2	TRBJ2-1	TRBV3-1	NA	CASSQDVGGTSGTDEQFF	TGTGCCAGCAGCCAAGACGTCGGGGGGACTAGCGGGACCGATGAGCAGTTCTTC
NA	TRBJ2-6	TRBV7-9	many	CASSLSWVGPGANVLTF	TGTGCCAGCAGCTTAAGCTGGGTGGGGCCTGGGGCCAACGTCCTGACTTTC
NA	TRBJ2-5	TRBV24-1	few	CATSDPVRETQYF	TGTGCCACCAGTGACCCGGTCCGAGAGACCCAGTACTTC
TRBD1	TRBJ1-1	TRBV29-1	few	CSVEVKGARRTEAFF	TGCAGCGTTGAAGTAAAGGGGGCGCGGCGCACTGAAGCTTTCTTT
NA	TRBJ1-1	TRBV20-1	NA	CSARAGTEAFF	TGCAGTGCTAGGGCGGGTACTGAAGCTTTCTTT
NA	TRBJ2-3	TRBV7-2	many	CASSKRGVRGIRSTDTQYF	TGTGCCAGCAGCAAGAGGGGGGTTCGTGGGATTCGGAGCACAGATACGCAGTATTTT
NA	TRBJ1-1	TRBV7-9	NA	CASSLGHKVNEAFF	TGTGCCAGCAGCTTAGGCCACAAAGTTAATGAAGCTTTCTTT
NA	TRBJ2-1	TRBV15	few	CATSRDLAYNEQFF	TGTGCCACCAGCAGAGACCTAGCTTACAATGAGCAGTTCTTC
TRBD2	TRBJ2-1	TRBV12-3/TRBV12-4	many	CASSLLAGHLGEQFF	TGTGCCAGCAGTTTACTAGCGGGGCACCTAGGGGAGCAGTTCTTC
TRBD1	TRBJ2-2	TRBV7-9	few	CASSPYRGSNTGELFF	TGTGCCAGCAGCCCATACAGGGGCTCGAACACCGGGGAGCTGTTTTTT
TRBD2	TRBJ2-5	TRBV7-6	many	CASRGLAAGTQYF	TGTGCCAGCAGGGGACTAGCGGCAGGGACCCAGTACTTC
NA	TRBJ1-1	TRBV2	NA	CASSEFGQMNTEAFF	TGTGCCAGCAGTGAGTTCGGGCAGATGAACACTGAAGCTTTCTTT
TRBD1	TRBJ2-2	TRBV19	few	CARGDSENTGELFF	TGTGCCAGGGGGGACAGCGAAAACACCGGGGAGCTGTTTTTT
NA	TRBJ2-6	TRBV7-9	many	CASSQLGLGANVLTF	TGTGCCAGCAGCCAACTGGGTCTGGGGGCCAACGTCCTGACTTTC
NA	TRBJ1-6	TRBV6-1	many	CASSLMGTRSPLHF	TGTGCCAGCAGTCTCATGGGTACGAGGTCACCCCTCCACTTT
TRBD1	TRBJ1-2	TRBV20-1	NA	CSARDESGQKSYGYTF	TGCAGTGCTAGAGATGAGTCGGGACAGAAGAGCTATGGCTACACCTTC
NA	TRBJ2-5	TRBV15	NA	CATSRDAPRQETQYF	TGTGCCACCAGCAGAGACGCACCCCGTCAAGAGACCCAGTACTTC
NA	TRBJ1-2	TRBV7-2	many	CASSLAIQNYGYTF	TGTGCCAGCAGCTTAGCCATACAGAACTATGGCTACACCTTC
NA	TRBJ1-1	TRBV5-6	once	CASTWGVHLGGTEAFF	TGTGCCAGCACCTGGGGGGTACACCTCGGCGGCACTGAAGCTTTCTTT
TRBD1	TRBJ1-1	TRBV11-1	many	CASRQQGGTEAFF	TGTGCCAGCAGACAACAGGGGGGCACTGAAGCTTTCTTT
TRBD2	TRBJ2-1	TRBV7-2	few	CASSLGAGESYNEQFF	TGTGCCAGCAGCTTAGGAGCGGGGGAGTCCTACAATGAGCAGTTCTTC
TRBD2	TRBJ2-3	TRBV18	few	CASSPILAGFTDTQYF	TGTGCCAGCTCACCGATCCTAGCGGGCTTCACAGATACGCAGTATTTT
NA	TRBJ1-2	TRBV18	NA	CASSPLTVSKANYGYTF	TGTGCCAGCTCACCACTGACAGTATCTAAAGCTAACTATGGCTACACCTTC
NA	TRBJ2-7	TRBV10-3	many	CAIGASYEQYF	TGTGCCATCGGGGCGTCCTACGAGCAGTACTTC
NA	TRBJ2-2	TRBV7-6	many	CASSLRARFLNTGELFF	TGTGCCAGCAGCTTAAGGGCGAGGTTTTTGAACACCGGGGAGCTGTTTTTT
TRBD1	TRBJ1-5	TRBV6-1	NA	CASLTGGGYSNQPQHF	TGTGCCAGCCTAACGGGAGGGGGCTATAGCAATCAGCCCCAGCATTTT
TRBD1	TRBJ1-5	TRBV2	few	CASRDRARQPQHF	TGTGCCAGCAGGGACAGGGCTAGGCAGCCCCAGCATTTT
NA	TRBJ2-1	TRBV5-4	NA	CASSLAWGVDEQFF	TGTGCCAGCAGCTTGGCCTGGGGAGTGGATGAGCAGTTCTTC
NA	TRBJ1-1	TRBV2	NA	CASSDRGNTEAFF	TGTGCCAGCAGTGACAGGGGGAACACTGAAGCTTTCTTT
NA	TRBJ1-3	TRBV27	NA	CASSLLGGLSGNTIYF	TGTGCCAGCAGTCTCCTCGGGGGCCTCTCTGGAAACACCATATATTTT
TRBD2	TRBJ2-1	TRBV15	NA	CATSPSGSTYNEQFF	TGTGCCACCAGCCCTAGCGGGAGCACCTACAATGAGCAGTTCTTC
TRBD2	TRBJ2-5	TRBV7-6	many	CASSLWQTSVGETQYF	TGTGCCAGCAGCTTATGGCAGACTAGCGTTGGAGAGACCCAGTACTTC
TRBD2	TRBJ2-1	TRBV9	NA	CASSVGGDPYNEQFF	TGTGCCAGCAGCGTGGGGGGGGACCCCTACAATGAGCAGTTCTTC